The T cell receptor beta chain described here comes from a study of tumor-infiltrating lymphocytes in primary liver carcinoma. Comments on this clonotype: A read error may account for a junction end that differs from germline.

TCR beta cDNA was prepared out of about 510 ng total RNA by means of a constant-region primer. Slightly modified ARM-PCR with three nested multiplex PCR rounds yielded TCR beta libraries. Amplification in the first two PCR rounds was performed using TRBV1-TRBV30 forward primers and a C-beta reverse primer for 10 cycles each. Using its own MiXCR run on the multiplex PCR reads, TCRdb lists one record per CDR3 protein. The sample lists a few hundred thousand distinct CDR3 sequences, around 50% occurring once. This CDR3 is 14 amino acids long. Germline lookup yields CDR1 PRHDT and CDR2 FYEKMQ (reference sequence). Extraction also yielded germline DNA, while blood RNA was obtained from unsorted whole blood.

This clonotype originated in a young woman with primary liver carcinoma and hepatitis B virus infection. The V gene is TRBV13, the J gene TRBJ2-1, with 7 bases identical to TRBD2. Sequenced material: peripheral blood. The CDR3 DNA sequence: TGTTCCAGCAGTCACCGTAGCGGGTACAATGAGCAGTTCTTC. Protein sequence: CSSSHRSGYNEQFF.